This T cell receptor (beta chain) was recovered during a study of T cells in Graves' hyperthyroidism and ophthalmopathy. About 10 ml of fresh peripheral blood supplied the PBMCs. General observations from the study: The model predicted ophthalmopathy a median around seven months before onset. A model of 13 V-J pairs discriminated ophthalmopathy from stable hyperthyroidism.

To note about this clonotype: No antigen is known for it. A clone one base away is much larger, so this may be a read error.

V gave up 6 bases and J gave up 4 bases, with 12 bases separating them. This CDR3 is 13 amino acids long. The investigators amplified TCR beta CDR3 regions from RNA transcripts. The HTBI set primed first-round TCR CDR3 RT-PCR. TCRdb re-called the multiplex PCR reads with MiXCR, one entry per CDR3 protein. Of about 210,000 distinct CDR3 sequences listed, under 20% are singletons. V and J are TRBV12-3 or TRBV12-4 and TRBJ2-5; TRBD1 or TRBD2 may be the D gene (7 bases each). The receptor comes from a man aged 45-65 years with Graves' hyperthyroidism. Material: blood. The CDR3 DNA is TGTGCCAGCAGCCAGGGGGGGGTAGAGACCCAGTACTTC. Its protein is CASSQGGVETQYF.